The source of this TCR beta chain is a study of blood T cell repertoires in COVID-19. Study-level background: Samples came from the United States, Italy and Spain, spanning acute and convalescent COVID-19. T cells, B-cell-depleted T cells, or PBMCs provided the cDNA or gDNA that served as material.

In the source study's methods: Estimation of nucleated cell counts was performed using reference gene primer amplification. TCRdb keeps only in-frame clones here, not all; method: immunoSEQ multiplex PCR. The V and J calls and clone size come from that table; D and trimming were worked out from the DNA. The data contain just under 80,000 clones, 80% of them singletons. J lost 8 bases, V lost 3 bases, and 5 bases had no gene match. The CDR3 is 13 amino acids. Germline-derived CDR1 and CDR2 are SGHRS and YFSETQ. Material for sequencing was peripheral blood. The clonotype originates from a woman in her 70s with acute or convalescent COVID-19. The genes are TRBV5-1 and TRBJ1-2, with 9 bases aligning to TRBD1. CDR3 in amino acids: CASSWGQGRGYTF. The CDR3 DNA follows: TGCGCCAGCAGCTGGGGACAGGGCAGGGGCTACACCTTC. Together with reference TRBV5-1 and TRBJ1-2, the CDR3 gives the full variable domain: KAGVTQTPRYLIKTRGQQVTLSCSPISGHRSVSWYQQTPGQGLQFLFEYFSETQRNKGNFPGRFSGRQFSNSRSEMNVSTLELGDSALYLCASSWGQGRGYTFGSGTRLTVV.